The sequence of this TCR beta chain was determined in a study of shared clonotypes between healthy human individuals. Using immunoSEQ multiplex PCR, the repertoire was profiled, and TCRdb retains in-frame clones only, with some absent. The sample holds more than 1 million clones, about 80% seen once. This clone has only one observation. CDR1 and CDR2 (germline): SEHNR, FQNEAQ (reference sequence). Trimming at V came to 5 bases and at J to 2 bases, leaving 14 bases not matched to a gene. This CDR3 is built from 18 residues. The sequence came from a man between 18 and 29 years old in good health. Some clones in this sample may be carry-over from other donors' samples. Sequencing used memory CD4+ T cells from PBMCs. As to subset: CD45RA-negative fraction. This chain links TRBV7-9 with TRBJ2-1; 8 bases align to TRBD2. This chain's CDR3 is CASSPLSGRGGAYNEQFF. The CDR3 coding sequence is TGTGCCAGCAGCCCGCTGAGCGGGAGAGGGGGTGCCTACAATGAGCAGTTCTTC.